Following are 3 T cell receptor beta chains from one sample sequenced in a study of T cells after yellow fever vaccination. MiXCR was run by TCRdb on the 5' RACE reads, yielding one entry per CDR3 protein. The sample contains approximately 580,000 distinct CDR3 sequences, less than 20% of which appear only once. This material consisted of PBMCs, taken 5 days after the first yellow fever vaccination. The receptors come from a man between 18 and 35 years old who received the YFV17D yellow fever vaccine.

This clonotype was found a few times. This chain connects TRBV7-2 to TRBJ2-7; 7 bases map to TRBD1. From germline, CDR1 is SGHTA and CDR2 FQGNSA. This CDR3 spans 14 amino acids. V was pared by 5 bases and J by 0 bases, with 4 bases of the junction left unmatched. Here the CDR3 reads CASSRDRSSYEQYF. In nucleotides, the CDR3 is TGTGCCAGCAGCCGGGACAGAAGCTCCTACGAGCAGTACTTC.

In its sample, this clonotype was seen a few times. The CDR3 region is CASSLFPKSSTDTQYF. The CDR3, as DNA: TGTGCCAGCAGCTTATTCCCCAAATCTAGCACAGATACGCAGTATTTT. V and J are TRBV7-8 and TRBJ2-3, with D uncertain. Between the trimmed V and J ends, which lost 2 bases and 0 bases, there was a span of 12 bases. This CDR3 is built from 16 residues. The germline CDR1 and CDR2 sequences are SGHVS and FQNEAQ.

The CDR3 DNA reads as TGTGCCACCCGAGGGTACACAGATACGCAGTATTTT. Translated, it gives CATRGYTDTQYF. The V and J genes are TRBV15 and TRBJ2-3; tentative D call: TRBD2 (5 bases). In germline, CDR1 is LNHNV, CDR2 YYDKDF (reference sequence). V was shortened by 8 bases and J by 2 bases, with 8 bases between the two germline ends. The CDR3 runs 12 residues.